What follows are 9 T cell receptor beta chains derived from one specimen sequenced in a study of blood T cells in healthy people across ages. Then a second PCR, running about 7 to 11 cycles, was carried out with a sample-barcoded 5' primer and a J-beta primer mix. TCRdb re-called the 5' RACE reads with MiXCR, one entry per CDR3 protein. This table holds 1.2 million to 1.5 million distinct CDR3 sequences, roughly 60% found once. What was sequenced was blood. These receptors were obtained from a man aged 18 to 29 in good health.

The chain employs TRBV20-1 and TRBJ1-1; 11 nucleotides match TRBD1. The germline V gene has CDR1 DFQATT and CDR2 SNEGSKA (reference sequence). V dropped 5 bases and J dropped 6; count of bases not matched to a gene: 14. There are 16 residues in the CDR3. CDR3 nucleotides: TGCAGTGCTTTTGGTGGGACAGGGGGAGTCACAGCTGAAGCTTTCTTT. This encodes CSAFGGTGGVTAEAFF.

V usage is TRBV29-1 and J usage is TRBJ2-1, with 9 bases aligning to TRBD2. V shed 0 bases and J 9 bases; nucleotides not matched to a gene: 12. In germline, CDR1 is SQVTM, CDR2 ANQGSEA. The CDR3 spans 16 residues. The DNA for the CDR3 is TGCAGCGTTGAAGATCTGCTAGCGGGACACGAGGGTGAGCAGTTCTTC. This translates into CSVEDLLAGHEGEQFF.

As regards this clonotype: The junction differs from germline at one of its ends, possibly a read error. The chain recombines TRBV27 with TRBJ2-1, with TRBD2 matching over 7 bases. Germline values: CDR1 MNHEY, CDR2 SMNVEV (reference sequence). The CDR3 runs to 15 residues. The CDR3 sequence: CASSLGRGSGFGQFF. The DNA of the CDR3 is TGTGCCAGTAGTTTGGGGCGGGGGAGCGGGTTCGGGCAGTTCTTC.

CDR3 bases: TGTGCCAGCAGCTTCCCTCTAGGTGACGAGCAGTACTTC. Amino acids: CASSFPLGDEQYF. This sequence joins TRBV7-9 and TRBJ2-5; D is unresolved. The DNA matches TRBJ2-7 better at its end, which makes the J call doubtful. The CDR3 totals 13 residues. The germline gives CDR1 SEHNR, CDR2 FQNEAQ (reference sequence).

This chain joins TRBV5-6 and TRBJ2-5; 11 positions agree with TRBD2. The trim removed 4 bases at V and 4 bases at J, leaving 3 bases unmatched. Per germline, CDR1 SGHDT and CDR2 YYEEEE. The CDR3 consists of 14 residues. The CDR3 region is CASSVLAGVETQYF. For the CDR3, the DNA is TGTGCCAGCAGCGTACTAGCGGGAGTAGAGACCCAGTACTTC.

In its sample, this clonotype was seen a few times. This rearrangement joins TRBV4-2 to TRBJ1-4; D gene ambiguous. The V and J ends lost 2 bases and 3 bases respectively, with 7 bases between them. The CDR3 loop spans 14 amino acids. Germline V lookup: CDR1 LGHNA, CDR2 YNFKEQ. The CDR3 region has the DNA TGTGCCAGCAGCCAATATGGACCTAATGAAAAACTGTTTTTT. Protein product: CASSQYGPNEKLFF.

The chain employs TRBV29-1 and TRBJ2-7, with D possibly being TRBD2 (5 bases). Trimming removed 1 base at V and 0 bases at J, with 10 bases between. This CDR3 contains 14 residues. Germline V gene lookup returns CDR1 SQVTM and CDR2 ANQGSEA. CDR3 coding DNA: TGCAGCGTTGAAGGGTTAGGGAGCTCCTACGAGCAGTACTTC. It is translated as CSVEGLGSSYEQYF.

The chain combines TRBV2 with TRBJ2-5; 8 nucleotides match TRBD2. The CDR3 runs 13 residues. The ends lost 7 bases at V and 5 bases at J; junction bases unmatched: 6. Germline values: CDR1 SNHLY, CDR2 FYNNEI. CDR3 loop: CASILAGLETQYF. For the CDR3, the DNA is TGTGCCAGCATTTTAGCGGGGCTGGAGACCCAGTACTTC.

The gene calls are TRBV12-3 or TRBV12-4 and TRBJ1-1; weak D call: TRBD1 (5 bases). The CDR3 spans 11 residues. V was cut by 6 bases and J by 10 bases, with 12 bases left in between. In DNA form, the CDR3 reads TGTGCCAGCAGGGGGGGGATGGTAGCTTTCTTT. Its translation is CASRGGMVAFF.